The clone carrying this T cell receptor beta chain was counted only a few times. The antigen is undetermined. V lost 4 bases to trimming and J lost 5 bases, with 15 bases between them. The CDR3 extends over 15 amino acids. Per the germline V gene, CDR1 is SGHRS and CDR2 is YFSETQ. This record comes from a study of blood T cells in healthy people across ages. Study outcomes and limitations: Without sorted subsets, naive and antigen-experienced compartments could not be conclusively compared. Both naive CD4+ cell counts and diversity were greater in long-lived donors than in aged donors.

The authors ran a second PCR of roughly 7 to 11 cycles using a sample-barcoded 5' primer and a J-beta primer mix. TCRdb ran MiXCR on the 5' RACE reads and lists one entry per CDR3 protein. Of some 900,000 distinct CDR3 sequences listed, about 30% are singletons. The sequencing sample was made of blood. This clonotype originated in a woman aged 80 or over in good health. The chain couples TRBV5-1 to TRBJ1-4, with D possibly being TRBD1 (6 bases). The CDR3 loop is CASSGLGGANEKLFF. Here the CDR3 DNA reads TGCGCCAGCAGCGGCCTGGGGGGGGCCAATGAAAAACTGTTTTTT. Full variable domain (rest looked up from reference TRBV5-1 and TRBJ1-4): KAGVTQTPRYLIKTRGQQVTLSCSPISGHRSVSWYQQTPGQGLQFLFEYFSETQRNKGNFPGRFSGRQFSNSRSEMNVSTLELGDSALYLCASSGLGGANEKLFFGSGTQLSVL.